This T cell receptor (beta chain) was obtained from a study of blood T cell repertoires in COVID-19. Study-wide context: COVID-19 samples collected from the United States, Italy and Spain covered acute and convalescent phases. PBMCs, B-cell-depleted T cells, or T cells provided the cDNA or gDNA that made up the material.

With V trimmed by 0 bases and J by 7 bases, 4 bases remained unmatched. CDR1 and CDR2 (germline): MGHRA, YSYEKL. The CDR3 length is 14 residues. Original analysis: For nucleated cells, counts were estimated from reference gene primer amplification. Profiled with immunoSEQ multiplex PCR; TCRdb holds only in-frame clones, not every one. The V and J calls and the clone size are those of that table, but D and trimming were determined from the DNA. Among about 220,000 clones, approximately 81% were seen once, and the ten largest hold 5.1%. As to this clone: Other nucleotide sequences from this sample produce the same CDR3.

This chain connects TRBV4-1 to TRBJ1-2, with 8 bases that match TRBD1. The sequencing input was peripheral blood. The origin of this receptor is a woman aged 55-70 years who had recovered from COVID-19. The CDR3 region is CASSQDRGRAGYTF. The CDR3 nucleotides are TGCGCCAGCAGCCAAGACAGGGGGCGGGCTGGCTACACCTTC.